These T cell receptor beta chains were read from a single sample in a study of T-cell reconstitution after alpha-beta-depleted transplantation in children. TCRdb passed the PCR reads through MiXCR, listing each CDR3 protein once. There are 300,000 or so distinct CDR3 sequences in the sample; 9.9% occur only once, and around 10% lies in the top ten. Sequencing was performed on PBMCs from the stem cell graft donor, taken from the stem cell graft. These receptors came from a human donor who donated a stem cell graft to a child with SCID. CDR3s include the opening cysteine and the closing phenylalanine or tryptophan. Each record gives: V gene, clone size, J gene, D gene, CDR3 protein, CDR3 DNA. A D gene is named only where the DNA matches it firmly. The size entry is marked missing in some rows and otherwise reads once, few, many or a size class.

V gene: TRBV27; clone size: few; J gene: TRBJ1-5; D gene: .; CDR3 protein: CASSLSTSNQPQHF; CDR3 DNA: TGTGCCAGCAGTTTATCAACCAGCAATCAGCCCCAGCATTTT
V gene: TRBV5-1; clone size: many; J gene: TRBJ2-1; D gene: .; CDR3 protein: CASSLNVDNTEFF; CDR3 DNA: TGCGCCAGCAGCTTGAACGTCGACAATACTGAGTTCTTC
V gene: TRBV5-1; clone size: .; J gene: TRBJ1-1; D gene: .; CDR3 protein: CASSLDSSSNTEAFF; CDR3 DNA: TGCGCCAGCAGCTTGGATTCGTCGTCAAACACTGAAGCTTTCTTT
V gene: TRBV20-1; clone size: .; J gene: TRBJ2-3; D gene: .; CDR3 protein: CSARLLSTDTQYF; CDR3 DNA: TGCAGTGCTAGACTTCTTAGCACAGATACGCAGTATTTT
V gene: TRBV5-8; clone size: many; J gene: TRBJ2-3; D gene: TRBD1; CDR3 protein: CASSSGQGGADTQYF; CDR3 DNA: TGTGCCAGCAGCTCCGGACAGGGCGGCGCAGATACGCAGTATTTT
V gene: TRBV11-1; clone size: few; J gene: TRBJ2-7; D gene: .; CDR3 protein: CASSFGSRVVSDYEQYF; CDR3 DNA: TGTGCCAGCAGCTTTGGTTCTAGGGTGGTATCGGATTACGAGCAGTACTTC
V gene: TRBV5-1; clone size: many; J gene: TRBJ1-2; D gene: .; CDR3 protein: CASGGQYGYTF; CDR3 DNA: TGCGCCAGCGGAGGACAGTATGGCTACACCTTC
V gene: TRBV6-2/TRBV6-3; clone size: few; J gene: TRBJ2-3; D gene: TRBD1; CDR3 protein: CASSQGARTDTQYF; CDR3 DNA: TGTGCCAGCAGTCAGGGGGCACGCACAGATACGCAGTATTTT
V gene: TRBV3-1; clone size: .; J gene: TRBJ2-3; D gene: .; CDR3 protein: CASTKEGTGTDTQYF; CDR3 DNA: TGTGCCAGCACCAAAGAGGGGACTGGGACAGATACGCAGTATTTT
V gene: TRBV27; clone size: few; J gene: TRBJ2-4; D gene: TRBD2; CDR3 protein: CASSLLGGGAKNIQYF; CDR3 DNA: TGTGCCAGCAGTTTATTGGGGGGGGGAGCCAAAAACATTCAGTACTTC
V gene: TRBV6-4; clone size: many; J gene: TRBJ2-1; D gene: .; CDR3 protein: CASSDGDGNNEQFF; CDR3 DNA: TGTGCCAGCAGTGATGGGGACGGCAACAATGAGCAGTTCTTC
V gene: TRBV18; clone size: .; J gene: TRBJ2-5; D gene: .; CDR3 protein: CASSPFGQQETQYF; CDR3 DNA: TGTGCCAGCTCACCCTTTGGACAGCAAGAGACCCAGTACTTC
V gene: TRBV6-5; clone size: .; J gene: TRBJ2-7; D gene: TRBD2; CDR3 protein: CASSYSGLAPYEQYF; CDR3 DNA: TGTGCCAGCAGTTACTCGGGACTAGCGCCCTACGAGCAGTACTTC
V gene: TRBV7-6; clone size: many; J gene: TRBJ2-3; D gene: .; CDR3 protein: CASSSPAERGTDTQYF; CDR3 DNA: TGTGCCAGCAGCTCCCCTGCCGAGCGGGGCACAGATACGCAGTATTTT
V gene: TRBV20-1; clone size: .; J gene: TRBJ2-1; D gene: .; CDR3 protein: CSARERWGYNEQFF; CDR3 DNA: TGCAGTGCTAGAGAGAGGTGGGGATACAATGAGCAGTTCTTC
V gene: TRBV20-1; clone size: many; J gene: TRBJ2-5; D gene: TRBD2; CDR3 protein: CSASSGAGTQETQYF; CDR3 DNA: TGCAGTGCTAGTAGCGGAGCGGGGACTCAAGAGACCCAGTACTTC
V gene: TRBV6-5; clone size: few; J gene: TRBJ1-1; D gene: TRBD1; CDR3 protein: CASRLRQGPAEAFF; CDR3 DNA: TGTGCCAGCAGATTAAGACAGGGGCCCGCTGAAGCTTTCTTT
V gene: TRBV10-3; clone size: few; J gene: TRBJ2-7; D gene: TRBD1; CDR3 protein: CAISESVVLTGAYEQYF; CDR3 DNA: TGTGCCATCAGTGAGTCGGTGGTGTTAACAGGGGCTTACGAGCAGTACTTC
V gene: TRBV24-1; clone size: few; J gene: TRBJ1-5; D gene: .; CDR3 protein: CATSDRSNQPQHF; CDR3 DNA: TGTGCCACCAGTGACAGAAGCAATCAGCCCCAGCATTTT
V gene: TRBV7-8; clone size: few; J gene: TRBJ2-1; D gene: .; CDR3 protein: CASSLEFLDRQFF; CDR3 DNA: TGTGCCAGCAGCTTAGAATTTCTAGACCGACAGTTCTTC
V gene: TRBV9; clone size: few; J gene: TRBJ2-3; D gene: .; CDR3 protein: CASSVAAAQYTDTQYF; CDR3 DNA: TGTGCCAGCAGCGTAGCGGCAGCGCAGTACACAGATACGCAGTATTTT
V gene: TRBV6-5; clone size: few; J gene: TRBJ1-2; D gene: TRBD1; CDR3 protein: CATGDRGYGYTF; CDR3 DNA: TGTGCCACCGGGGACAGGGGCTATGGCTACACCTTC
V gene: TRBV6-1; clone size: once; J gene: TRBJ2-7; D gene: .; CDR3 protein: CASRGFNEQYF; CDR3 DNA: TGTGCCAGCCGGGGGTTCAACGAGCAGTACTTC
V gene: TRBV7-9; clone size: few; J gene: TRBJ1-6; D gene: .; CDR3 protein: CASSRTTGVNSPLHF; CDR3 DNA: TGTGCCAGCAGCCGTACGACAGGAGTTAATTCACCCCTCCACTTT